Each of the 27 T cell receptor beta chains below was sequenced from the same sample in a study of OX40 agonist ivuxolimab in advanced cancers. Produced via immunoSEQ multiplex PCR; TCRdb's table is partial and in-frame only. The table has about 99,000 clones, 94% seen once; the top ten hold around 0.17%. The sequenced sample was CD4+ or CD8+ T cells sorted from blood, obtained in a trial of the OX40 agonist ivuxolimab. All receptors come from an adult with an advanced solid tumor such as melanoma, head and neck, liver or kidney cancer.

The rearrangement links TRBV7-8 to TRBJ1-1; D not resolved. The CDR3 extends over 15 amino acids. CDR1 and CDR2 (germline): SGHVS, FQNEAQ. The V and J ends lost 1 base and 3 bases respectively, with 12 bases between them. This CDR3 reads CASSLEPSAYTEAFF. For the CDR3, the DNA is TGTGCCAGCAGCTTAGAGCCCTCAGCCTACACTGAAGCTTTCTTT.

CDR3 loop: CASTLAGGSEQFF. The CDR3 DNA follows: TGTGCCAGTACCCTAGCGGGGGGCTCTGAGCAGTTCTTC. The rearrangement links TRBV19 to TRBJ2-1; 11 bases are shared with TRBD2. Germline V gives CDR1 LNHDA, CDR2 SQIVND (reference sequence). The CDR3 is made up of 13 amino acids. With V trimmed by 7 bases and J by 9 bases, 5 bases remained unmatched.

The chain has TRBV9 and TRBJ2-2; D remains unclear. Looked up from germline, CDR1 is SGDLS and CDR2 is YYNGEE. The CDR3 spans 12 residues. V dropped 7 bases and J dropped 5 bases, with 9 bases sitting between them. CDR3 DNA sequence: TGTGCCAGCGGGTCGTGGACCGGGGAGCTGTTTTTT. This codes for CASGSWTGELFF.

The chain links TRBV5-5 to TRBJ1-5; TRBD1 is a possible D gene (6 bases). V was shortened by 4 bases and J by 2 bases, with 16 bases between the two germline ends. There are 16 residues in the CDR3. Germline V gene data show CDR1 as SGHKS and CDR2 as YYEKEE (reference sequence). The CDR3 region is CASSPNTRGRNQPQHF. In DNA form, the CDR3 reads TGTGCCAGCAGCCCGAATACCAGGGGACGCAATCAGCCCCAGCATTTT.

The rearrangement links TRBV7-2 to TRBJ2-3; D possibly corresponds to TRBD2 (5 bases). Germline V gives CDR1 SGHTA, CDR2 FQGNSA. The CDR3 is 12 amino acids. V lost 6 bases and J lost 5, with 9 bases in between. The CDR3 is CASRGEGDTQYF. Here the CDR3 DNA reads TGTGCCAGCAGGGGAGAGGGAGATACGCAGTATTTT.

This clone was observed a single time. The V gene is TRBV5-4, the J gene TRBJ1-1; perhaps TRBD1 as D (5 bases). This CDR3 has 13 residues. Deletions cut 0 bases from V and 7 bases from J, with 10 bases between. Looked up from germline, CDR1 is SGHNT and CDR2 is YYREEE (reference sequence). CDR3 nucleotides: TGTGCCAGCAGCTTGGTGGCCAGGGATGAAGCTTTCTTT. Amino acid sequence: CASSLVARDEAFF.

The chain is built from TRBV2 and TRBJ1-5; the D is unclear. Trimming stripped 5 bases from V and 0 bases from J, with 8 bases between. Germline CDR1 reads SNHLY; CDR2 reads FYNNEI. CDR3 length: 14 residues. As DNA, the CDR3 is TGTGCCAGCAGTTCGGGTTATAGCAATCAGCCCCAGCATTTT. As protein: CASSSGYSNQPQHF. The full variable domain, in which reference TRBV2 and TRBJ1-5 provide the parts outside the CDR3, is EPEVTQTPSHQVTQMGQEVILRCVPISNHLYFYWYRQILGQKVEFLVSFYNNEISEKSEIFDDQFSVERPDGSNFTLKIRSTKLEDSAMYFCASSSGYSNQPQHFGDGTRLSIL.

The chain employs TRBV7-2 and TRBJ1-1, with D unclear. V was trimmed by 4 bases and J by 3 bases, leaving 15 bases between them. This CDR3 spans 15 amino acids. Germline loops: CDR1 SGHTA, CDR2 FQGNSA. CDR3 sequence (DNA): TGTGCCAGCAGCTCCTTTAAGACTCGTCACACTGAAGCTTTCTTT. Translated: CASSSFKTRHTEAFF.

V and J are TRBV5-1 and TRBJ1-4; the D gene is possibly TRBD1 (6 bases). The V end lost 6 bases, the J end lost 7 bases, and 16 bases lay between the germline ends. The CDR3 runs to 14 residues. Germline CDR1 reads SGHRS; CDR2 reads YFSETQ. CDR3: CASTRRGEGEKLFF. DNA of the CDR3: TGCGCCAGCACCCGCAGGGGCGAGGGTGAAAAACTGTTTTTT.

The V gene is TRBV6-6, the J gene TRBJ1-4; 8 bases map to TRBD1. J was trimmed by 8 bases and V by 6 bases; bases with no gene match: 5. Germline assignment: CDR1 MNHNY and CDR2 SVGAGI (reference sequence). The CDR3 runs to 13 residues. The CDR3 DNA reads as TGTGCCAGCAGGGAGACAGGGGAAGAAAAACTGTTTTTT. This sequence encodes CASRETGEEKLFF.

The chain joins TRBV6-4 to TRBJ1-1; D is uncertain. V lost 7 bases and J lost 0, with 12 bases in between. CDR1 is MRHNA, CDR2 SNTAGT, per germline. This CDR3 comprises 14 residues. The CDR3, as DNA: TGTGCCAGCAAATTGAACAGCATGAACACTGAAGCTTTCTTT. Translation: CASKLNSMNTEAFF.

The CDR3 coding sequence is TGTGCCAGCAGAGGCGGGGGCCTCTCTGGGGCCAACGTCCTGACTTTC. Amino acid sequence: CASRGGGLSGANVLTF. The chain is built from TRBV2 and TRBJ2-6, with D possibly TRBD2 on 7 matching bases. Germline V CDR1 and CDR2: SNHLY, FYNNEI. The CDR3 contains 16 residues. The V gene lost 6 bases and the J gene lost 0 bases, with 12 bases spanning the gap. The full variable domain, rest sourced from reference TRBV2 and TRBJ2-6, is EPEVTQTPSHQVTQMGQEVILRCVPISNHLYFYWYRQILGQKVEFLVSFYNNEISEKSEIFDDQFSVERPDGSNFTLKIRSTKLEDSAMYFCASRGGGLSGANVLTFGAGSRLTVL.

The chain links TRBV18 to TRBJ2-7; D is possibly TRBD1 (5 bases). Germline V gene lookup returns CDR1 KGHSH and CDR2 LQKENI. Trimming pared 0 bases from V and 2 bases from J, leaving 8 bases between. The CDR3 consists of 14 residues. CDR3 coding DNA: TGTGCCAGCTCACCACCGGACAACACCTACGAGCAGTACTTC. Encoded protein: CASSPPDNTYEQYF.

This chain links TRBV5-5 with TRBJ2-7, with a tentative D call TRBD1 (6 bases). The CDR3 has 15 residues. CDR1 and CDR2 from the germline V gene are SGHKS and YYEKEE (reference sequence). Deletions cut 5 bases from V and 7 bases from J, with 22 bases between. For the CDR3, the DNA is TGTGCCAGCAGTCGCAGGGACACCCGATTAGAAGAGCAGTACTTC. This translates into CASSRRDTRLEEQYF.

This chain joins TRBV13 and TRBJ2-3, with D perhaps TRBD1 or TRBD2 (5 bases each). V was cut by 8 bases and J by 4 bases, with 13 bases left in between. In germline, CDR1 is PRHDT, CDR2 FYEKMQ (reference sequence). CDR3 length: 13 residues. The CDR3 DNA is TGTGCCAGCCGGGGCCTGGAGGCAGATACGCAGTATTTT. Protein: CASRGLEADTQYF.

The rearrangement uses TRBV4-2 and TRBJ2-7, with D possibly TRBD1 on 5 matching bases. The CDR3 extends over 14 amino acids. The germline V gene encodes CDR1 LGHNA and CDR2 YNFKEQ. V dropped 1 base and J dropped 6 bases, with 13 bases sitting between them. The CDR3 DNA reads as TGTGCCAGCAGCCAAGCCTCCCAGGGTATCGAGCAGTACTTC. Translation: CASSQASQGIEQYF.

CDR3 sequence: CAWSVSGKGRVSGNTIYF. The CDR3 nucleotides are TGTGCCTGGAGTGTATCGGGGAAGGGACGGGTCTCTGGAAACACCATATATTTT. The V and J genes are TRBV30 and TRBJ1-3; D possibly corresponds to TRBD1 (5 bases). Deletions cut 0 bases from V and 0 bases from J, with 18 bases between. The CDR3 runs 18 residues. Germline V gives CDR1 GTSNPN, CDR2 SVGIG (reference sequence).

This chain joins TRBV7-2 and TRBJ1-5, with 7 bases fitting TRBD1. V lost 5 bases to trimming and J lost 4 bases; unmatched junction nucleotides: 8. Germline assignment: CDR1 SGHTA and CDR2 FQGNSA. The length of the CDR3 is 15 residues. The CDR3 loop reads CASSPSRTGNQPQHF. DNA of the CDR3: TGTGCCAGCAGCCCGAGCCGGACAGGAAATCAGCCCCAGCATTTT.

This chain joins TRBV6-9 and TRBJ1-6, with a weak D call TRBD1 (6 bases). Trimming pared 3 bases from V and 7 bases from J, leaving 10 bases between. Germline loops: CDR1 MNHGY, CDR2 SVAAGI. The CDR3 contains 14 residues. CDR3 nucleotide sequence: TGTGCCAGCAGTTACGGAGGGACAAATTCACCCCTCCACTTT. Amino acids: CASSYGGTNSPLHF.

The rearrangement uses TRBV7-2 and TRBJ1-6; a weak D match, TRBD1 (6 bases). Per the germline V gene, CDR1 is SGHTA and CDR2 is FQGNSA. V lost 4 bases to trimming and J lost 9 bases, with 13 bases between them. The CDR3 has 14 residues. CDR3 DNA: TGTGCCAGCAGCTACCGAGGGGGTGGTTCACCCCTCCACTTT. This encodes CASSYRGGGSPLHF.

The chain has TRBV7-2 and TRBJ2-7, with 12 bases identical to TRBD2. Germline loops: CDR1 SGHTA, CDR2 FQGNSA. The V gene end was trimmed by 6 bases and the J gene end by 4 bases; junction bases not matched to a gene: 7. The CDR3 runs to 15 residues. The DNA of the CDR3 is TGTGCCAGCAGACCGAGACTAGCGGGAGCATACGAGCAGTACTTC. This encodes CASRPRLAGAYEQYF.

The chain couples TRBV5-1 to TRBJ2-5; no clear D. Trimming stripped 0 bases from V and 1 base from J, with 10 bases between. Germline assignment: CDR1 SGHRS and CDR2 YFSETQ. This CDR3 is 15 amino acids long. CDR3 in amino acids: CASSLGRWGQETQYF. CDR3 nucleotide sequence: TGCGCCAGCAGCTTGGGGCGATGGGGCCAAGAGACCCAGTACTTC.

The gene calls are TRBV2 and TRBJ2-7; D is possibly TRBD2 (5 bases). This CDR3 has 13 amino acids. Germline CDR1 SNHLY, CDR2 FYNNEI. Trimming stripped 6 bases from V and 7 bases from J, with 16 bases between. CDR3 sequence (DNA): TGTGCCAGCAGCCGAGCCCCGCCGGGGGAGCAGTACTTC. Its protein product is CASSRAPPGEQYF.

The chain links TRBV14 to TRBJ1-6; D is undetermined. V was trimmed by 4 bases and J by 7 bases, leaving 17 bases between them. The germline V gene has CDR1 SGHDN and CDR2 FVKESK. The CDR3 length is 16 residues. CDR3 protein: CASSPLAGLGNSPLHF. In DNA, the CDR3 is TGTGCCAGCAGCCCTCTGGCGGGTCTGGGCAATTCACCCCTCCACTTT.

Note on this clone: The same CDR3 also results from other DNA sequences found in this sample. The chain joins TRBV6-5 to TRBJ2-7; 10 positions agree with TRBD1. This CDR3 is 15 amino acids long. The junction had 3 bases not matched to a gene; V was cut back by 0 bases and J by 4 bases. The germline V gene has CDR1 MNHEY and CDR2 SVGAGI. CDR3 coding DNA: TGTGCCAGCAGTTACTCAAGACAGGGGGCTTACGAGCAGTACTTC. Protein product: CASSYSRQGAYEQYF.

The CDR3 protein is CASTPGGERPYEQYF. Here the CDR3 DNA reads TGTGCCAGCACCCCAGGGGGCGAACGGCCCTACGAGCAGTACTTC. The chain couples TRBV27 to TRBJ2-7; 8 bases agree with TRBD1. The CDR3 is made up of 15 amino acids. Germline lookup yields CDR1 MNHEY and CDR2 SMNVEV (reference sequence). The trim removed 7 bases at V and 2 bases at J, leaving 10 bases unmatched.

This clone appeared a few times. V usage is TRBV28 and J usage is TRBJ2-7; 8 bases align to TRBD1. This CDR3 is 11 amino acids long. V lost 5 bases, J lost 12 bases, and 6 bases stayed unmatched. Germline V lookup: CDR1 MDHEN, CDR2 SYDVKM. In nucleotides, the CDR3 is TGTGCCAGCAGTGGGACAGGCGTTATGTACTTC. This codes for CASSGTGVMYF.